This section outlines one T cell receptor (beta chain) sequence together with its context. What it binds is unknown. The source of the sample is a study of cytomegalovirus exposure and HLA in healthy donors. Study-wide points: Productive status was seen about 90% or about 30% of the time for most TCR beta V segments in an earlier analysis. Researchers counted 164 TCR beta chains as cytomegalovirus-associated.

PCR was performed using 60 Vbeta and 13 Jbeta primers. Measured with immunoSEQ multiplex PCR; TCRdb has only the in-frame clones, and not every one. The table records 95,000 to 150,000 clones, about 79% of them present only once. Germline V gives CDR1 SEHNR, CDR2 FQNEAQ (reference sequence). Trimming shortened V by 7 bases and J by 0 bases, and 11 bases separated the two germline ends. The CDR3 loop spans 14 amino acids. The receptor was derived from a man aged 45-60 years in good health and CMV-seronegative. The material sequenced was PBMCs. V usage is TRBV7-9 and J usage is TRBJ2-3; possible D gene TRBD2, 6 bases. As DNA, the CDR3 is TGTGCCAGCAAATCTAGCGATAGCACAGATACGCAGTATTTT. Translation gives CASKSSDSTDTQYF.